This passage covers 26 T cell receptor beta chains from one sample sequenced in a study of T cell repertoires in cytomegalovirus infection. The antigens for these receptors are not known. A single record per CDR3 protein comes from TCRdb applying MiXCR to the reads. This table holds approximately 340,000 distinct CDR3 sequences, almost 30% found once. The source was cultured PBMCs, collected from culture after CMV antigen stimulation. The source of these receptors is a human donor in good health (CMV status not recorded). Some clones in this sample may be carry-over from other donors' samples.

The chain is built from TRBV12-3 or TRBV12-4 and TRBJ2-1; D gene uncertain. The CDR3 covers 14 residues. Trimming shortened V by 1 base and J by 5 bases, and 9 bases separated the two germline ends. In DNA form, the CDR3 reads TGTGCCAGCAGTTTAGTCTGGTACCACAATGAGCAGTTCTTC. Translated, it gives CASSLVWYHNEQFF.

The chain employs TRBV20-1 and TRBJ2-7, with 8 bases fitting TRBD2. The CDR3 totals 14 residues. V lost 3 bases to trimming and J lost 5 bases; unmatched junction nucleotides: 9. CDR1 DFQATT and CDR2 SNEGSKA come from the germline V gene (reference sequence). CDR3 bases: TGCAGTGCTAGCTGGGTAGCGGGACTAGACGAGCAGTACTTC. It encodes CSASWVAGLDEQYF.

This clonotype turned up a few times. This chain connects TRBV20-1 to TRBJ2-5; TRBD2 is a possible D gene (5 bases). Trimming removed 3 bases at V and 5 bases at J, with 16 bases between. The CDR3 sequence is 14 residues long. CDR1 DFQATT and CDR2 SNEGSKA come from the germline V gene (reference sequence). The CDR3 here is CSARRPPGGETQYF. The CDR3 DNA reads as TGCAGTGCTAGGAGGCCCCCCGGCGGGGAGACCCAGTACTTC.

The chain couples TRBV15 to TRBJ1-2; D is uncertain. The CDR3 consists of 16 residues. Germline V gene lookup returns CDR1 LNHNV and CDR2 YYDKDF (reference sequence). V was trimmed by 1 base and J by 1 base, leaving 13 bases between them. CDR3 amino acids: CATSRGDDSFNYGYTF. Written as DNA, the CDR3 is TGTGCCACCAGCAGAGGCGACGACTCGTTTAACTATGGCTACACCTTC.

This chain joins TRBV6-8 and TRBJ2-1; 7 nucleotides align to TRBD2. Germline V gene sequence: CDR1 MNHGY, CDR2 SAAAGT. The CDR3 extends over 19 amino acids. The V and J ends lost 0 bases and 4 bases, in that order; junction bases with no gene match: 15. CDR3 nucleotide sequence: TGTGCCAGCAGTTACTCGGCCCCCCTTAGGCGGGAGTTTTACAATGAGCAGTTCTTC. Translation: CASSYSAPLRREFYNEQFF.

V gene TRBV4-1 combines with J gene TRBJ1-5; unclear D gene. The CDR3 totals 15 residues. Germline lookup yields CDR1 MGHRA and CDR2 YSYEKL. With 0 bases removed from V and 3 bases from J, the gap between germline ends came to 9 bases. CDR3 residues: CASSQEGVFNQPQHF. The CDR3 DNA is TGCGCCAGCAGCCAAGAGGGAGTTTTCAATCAGCCCCAGCATTTT.

This clonotype was counted at least ten times. The rearrangement links TRBV12-3 or TRBV12-4 to TRBJ2-5, with 8 positions matching TRBD2. The CDR3 is 14 amino acids. Trimming at V came to 7 bases and at J to 6 bases, leaving 10 bases not matched to a gene. In DNA, the CDR3 is TGTGCCAGCACTCGGGGGGGGGGGCGGAAGACCCAGTACTTC. It codes for CASTRGGGRKTQYF.

In this sample, this clonotype turned up many times. J is TRBJ1-1 and V is TRBV7-6; 7 bases agree with TRBD1. Losses at the gene ends were 5 bases for V and 5 bases for J; bases not matched to a gene: 8. The CDR3 runs to 14 residues. Germline V gene data show CDR1 as SGHVS and CDR2 as FNYEAQ. In nucleotides, the CDR3 is TGTGCCAGCAGCCCGCGGACAGGAGGGACTGAAGCTTTCTTT. Protein: CASSPRTGGTEAFF.

This clonotype has at least ten counts. J is TRBJ2-5 and V is TRBV7-2; 11 nucleotides align to TRBD2. The CDR3 is 15 amino acids. Germline V CDR1 and CDR2: SGHTA, FQGNSA. V lost 3 bases, J lost 4 bases, and 4 bases stayed unmatched. The CDR3 coding sequence is TGTGCCAGCAGCTTTTCTAGCGGGGGGACAGAGACCCAGTACTTC. Encoded protein: CASSFSSGGTETQYF.

This chain connects TRBV12-3 or TRBV12-4 to TRBJ2-7; 8 positions agree with TRBD1. Trimming at V came to 2 bases and at J to 1 base, leaving 1 base not matched to a gene. This CDR3 region has 14 residues. Here the CDR3 reads CASSLRDRSYEQYF. DNA for the CDR3: TGTGCCAGCAGTTTAAGGGACAGGTCCTACGAGCAGTACTTC.

This chain links TRBV6-5 with TRBJ2-5; 12 bases align to TRBD2. CDR1 and CDR2 from the germline V gene are MNHEY and SVGAGI. The V gene end was trimmed by 3 bases and the J gene end by 2 bases; junction bases not matched to a gene: 10. The CDR3 has 18 residues. CDR3: CASSYPPGLAGIQETQYF. The CDR3 DNA reads as TGTGCCAGCAGTTATCCACCCGGACTAGCGGGAATTCAAGAGACCCAGTACTTC.

The J gene is TRBJ2-5, the V gene TRBV28; TRBD2 aligns across 11 bases. Germline V gene data show CDR1 as MDHEN and CDR2 as SYDVKM. This CDR3 comprises 17 residues. Losses at the gene ends were 7 bases for V and 2 bases for J; bases not matched to a gene: 12. The CDR3 loop is CASTTAYSGRGQETQYF. The CDR3 bases are TGTGCCAGCACCACCGCCTATAGCGGGAGGGGTCAAGAGACCCAGTACTTC.

This clonotype was picked up a small number of times. This chain connects TRBV19 to TRBJ1-5; the D gene is possibly TRBD1 (6 bases). This CDR3 comprises 14 residues. V was trimmed by 4 bases and J by 1 base, leaving 8 bases between them. Looked up from germline, CDR1 is LNHDA and CDR2 is SQIVND (reference sequence). The CDR3 here is CASSRTESNQPQHF. Written as DNA, the CDR3 is TGTGCCAGTAGTAGGACAGAGAGCAATCAGCCCCAGCATTTT.

The chain employs TRBV3-1 and TRBJ2-7; D uncertain. Trimming took off 0 bases at V and 6 bases at J, with 6 bases between the two ends. This CDR3 spans 12 amino acids. Germline values: CDR1 LGHDT, CDR2 YNNKEL (reference sequence). DNA for the CDR3: TGTGCCAGCAGCCAAGAAGCACGCGAGCAGTACTTC. Encoded protein: CASSQEAREQYF.

J is TRBJ1-5 and V is TRBV7-3; tentative D call: TRBD1 (5 bases). The CDR3 is made up of 16 amino acids. Trimming took 2 bases from V and 3 from J, leaving 14 bases between them. Germline V CDR1 and CDR2: SGHTA, FQGTGA. The CDR3 nucleotides read TGTGCCAGCAGCTTAGAGTCGGACATAGACAATCAGCCCCAGCATTTT. Protein: CASSLESDIDNQPQHF.

This clonotype came up a few times. The rearrangement uses TRBV12-3 or TRBV12-4 and TRBJ2-2; a possible D gene is TRBD2 (6 bases). This CDR3 contains 12 residues. The V and J ends lost 5 bases and 7 bases respectively, with 8 bases between them. In DNA, the CDR3 is TGTGCCAGCAGTAAGGGAGGCGGGGAGCTGTTTTTT. As protein: CASSKGGGELFF.

The J gene is TRBJ1-2, the V gene TRBV29-1, with D uncertain. V lost 7 bases to trimming and J lost 6 bases, with 12 bases between them. Germline CDR1 SQVTM, CDR2 ANQGSEA. The CDR3 has 11 amino acids. CDR3 loop: CSGRGGDGYTF. DNA for the CDR3: TGCAGCGGTCGGGGAGGCGATGGCTACACCTTC.

The chain has TRBV19 and TRBJ2-5; tentative D call: TRBD2 (7 bases). The CDR3 length is 16 residues. Trimming removed 4 bases from V and 1 base from J, with 16 bases in between. CDR1 is LNHDA and CDR2 is SQIVND in the germline V gene (reference sequence). CDR3 nucleotides: TGTGCCAGTAGTAAAGGGGCGGGGGCAGGCCAAGAGACCCAGTACTTC. Protein sequence: CASSKGAGAGQETQYF.

The V and J genes are TRBV7-8 and TRBJ1-2; 10 nucleotides align to TRBD1. There are 14 residues in the CDR3. J was trimmed by 7 bases and V by 2 bases; bases with no gene match: 4. The germline CDR1 and CDR2 sequences are SGHVS and FQNEAQ. The CDR3 DNA sequence: TGTGCCAGCAGCTTATGGGACAGGGGACCTGGCTACACCTTC. Protein: CASSLWDRGPGYTF.

The chain is built from TRBV7-9 and TRBJ2-1; 7 positions agree with TRBD1. CDR1 and CDR2 (germline): SEHNR, FQNEAQ (reference sequence). CDR3 length equals 16 residues. The V segment lost 6 bases and the J segment 2 bases; nucleotides outside the gene matches: 10. CDR3 sequence reads: CASRPQSQGPYNEQFF. The CDR3 nucleotides read TGTGCCAGCAGACCACAATCACAGGGGCCCTACAATGAGCAGTTCTTC.

V and J are TRBV5-1 and TRBJ1-1; 7 bases align to TRBD1. This CDR3 region has 15 residues. Unmatched junction bases numbered 7, after V lost 4 bases and J lost 1 base. Germline assignment: CDR1 SGHRS and CDR2 YFSETQ. Written as DNA, the CDR3 is TGCGCCAGCAGCCCCAGCACAGGGGCGAACACTGAAGCTTTCTTT. Translating gives CASSPSTGANTEAFF.

This clonotype was found a few times. A junction boundary mismatches the germline segment, possibly from a read error. The rearrangement joins TRBV5-8 to TRBJ2-3; tentatively, D is TRBD1 (5 bases). This CDR3 comprises 16 residues. The V gene's germline CDR1 is SGHTS and CDR2 YDEGEE. The CDR3 reads CASSLPTDLGTDTQYF. In nucleotides, the CDR3 is TGCGCCAGCAGCCTCCCGACAGACCTAGGCACAGATACGCAGTATTTT.

This chain connects TRBV2 to TRBJ1-1, with D unresolved. Germline CDR1 is SNHLY and CDR2 is FYNNEI. The CDR3 consists of 16 residues. V lost 8 bases and J 1 base, leaving 20 bases between the germline ends. In nucleotides, the CDR3 is TGTGCCAGCTCTGCGCAGGACCCCCGCACGAACACTGAAGCTTTCTTT. Its translation: CASSAQDPRTNTEAFF.

This clonotype was observed a few times. The rearrangement joins TRBV11-1 to TRBJ2-1; D gene unclear. This CDR3 is 16 amino acids long. Per germline, CDR1 SGHAT and CDR2 FQDESV (reference sequence). Trimming removed 1 base at V and 8 bases at J, with 18 bases between. The CDR3 DNA follows: TGTGCCAGCAGCTTAGAGTCTCCCCGGAGAACCGATGAGCAGTTCTTC. Translation: CASSLESPRRTDEQFF.

The chain employs TRBV11-2 and TRBJ1-3; TRBD1 agrees at 9 bases. The CDR3 length is 17 residues. Germline V lookup: CDR1 SGHAT, CDR2 FQNNGV. V shed 3 bases, J shed 1 base, and the junction held 7 bases outside the gene matches. This CDR3 is CASSFTTGTGSGNTIYF. CDR3 coding DNA: TGTGCCAGCAGCTTTACGACCGGGACAGGGTCTGGAAACACCATATATTTT.

This clonotype turned up a few times. The chain is built from TRBV19 and TRBJ2-6, with D maybe TRBD2 (5 bases). The CDR3 runs 17 residues. The germline V and J ends were trimmed by 4 bases and 0 bases, with 13 bases remaining between them. The germline CDR1 and CDR2 sequences are LNHDA and SQIVND (reference sequence). CDR3 amino acids: CASSTPGSYSGANVLTF. In DNA form, the CDR3 reads TGTGCCAGTAGTACCCCGGGGTCGTACTCTGGGGCCAACGTCCTGACTTTC.